Listed below are T cell receptor beta chains from one sample, sequenced in a study of neoadjuvant anti-PD-1 for oral cavity cancer. Assay used: immunoSEQ multiplex PCR; TCRdb lists only in-frame clones, some missing. The sample lists just over 65,000 clones; 70% to 90% were seen once. The source was PBMCs, collected after nivolumab (anti-PD-1) treatment. The receptor source for this set is a person aged 40-85 years with oral cavity squamous cell carcinoma. The CDR3 runs from the conserved cysteine through the conserved F or W.

j_call v_call cdr3_aa
TRBJ2-6 TRBV4-2 CASSQDGTGGANVLTF
TRBJ1-1 TRBV19 CAGRGGAGGTEAFF
TRBJ2-2 TRBV2 CATAGQGGTGELFF
TRBJ2-7 TRBV9 CASSPRGEESYEQYF
TRBJ2-7 TRBV27 CASSLTEGGRGEQYF
TRBJ2-3 TRBV29-1 CSVAPSGTSTDTQYF
TRBJ2-7 TRBV5-6 CASSPYKGINEQYF
TRBJ1-2 TRBV27 CASSLQGLGGYTF
TRBJ1-2 TRBV27 CASRRTGDYGYTF
TRBJ2-7 TRBV9 CASSPSPGQPYEQYF
TRBJ2-1 TRBV6-1 CASSGTPGYEQFF
TRBJ2-3 TRBV11-2 CASSFLMTGTSGTDTQYF
TRBJ2-2 TRBV27 CASSLRQGSTGELFF
TRBJ1-3 TRBV6-1 CASSAPAGLSGNTIYF
TRBJ2-1 TRBV6-5 CASSKGLAGYNEQFF
TRBJ2-3 TRBV4-2 CASSQEVSGGGDTQYF
TRBJ1-4 TRBV25-1 CASSSAGGGSKLFF
TRBJ2-7 TRBV5-1 CASSSGPPYEQYF
TRBJ1-2 TRBV14 CASSRGLENYGYTF
TRBJ2-3 TRBV2 CASSVRGEGDTQYF
TRBJ1-5 TRBV12-5 CASGLVCRRPSCNQPQHF
TRBJ1-4 TRBV28 CASSGNRAGDAEKLFF
TRBJ1-5 TRBV19 CASSNPNQPQHF
TRBJ2-2 TRBV6-6 CASGTSGAGELFF
TRBJ1-1 TRBV4-1 CASSPDRVFGTEAFF
TRBJ2-1 TRBV9 CASSARGTNNEQFF
TRBJ2-1 TRBV5-1 CASSPWSGPYNEQFF
TRBJ2-1 TRBV6-1 CASSAGRALNEQFF
TRBJ2-5 TRBV7-7 CASSRQGSETQYF
TRBJ1-2 TRBV28 CASSFGQVNYGYTF
TRBJ2-2 TRBV5-1 CASSLALNTGELFF